What follows describes a single T cell receptor (beta chain). A junction end diverges from the germline sequence, so it may reflect a read error. The record originates from a study of prognosis after radiotherapy for stage I lung cancer. Study summary: No patient had concurrent therapy with stereotactic body radiotherapy.

Sample collection consisted of around 6 milliliters of peripheral blood drawn at each of two time points. From genomic DNA, TCR beta CDR3 was amplified by two-round multiplex PCR. Primers specific to each TRBV and TRBJ gene drove first-round PCR. The second PCR round used universal primers. In TCRdb, the multiplex PCR reads were re-called with MiXCR into one record per CDR3 protein. This repertoire shows around 30,000 distinct CDR3 sequences, 32% found once; its top ten account for more than 30%. The CDR3 is 17 residues long. Per the germline V gene, CDR1 is LGHDT and CDR2 is YNNKEL (reference sequence).

The chain carries TRBV3-1 and TRBJ2-3; 12 positions match TRBD2. The specimen was PBMCs, collected before or after stereotactic body radiation therapy (not recorded which). The sequence was collected from a donor over 45 with non-small cell lung cancer. The CDR3 protein is CTSSQDGTSGSTDTQYF. The DNA for the CDR3 is TGTACCAGCAGCCAAGATGGGACTAGCGGGAGCACAGATACGCAGTATTTT.